These 12 T cell receptor beta chains were all obtained from the same sample, sequenced in a study of vaccination and CD4 T cells after COVID-19. Time point given: late sampling 161 to 241 days after vaccination in three convalescent patients. The treatment was: approximately 9-day PBMC culture with coronavirus spike peptide pools or control peptides (ViraFEST assay). Their cognate antigens are unknown. CD4+ T cells that had been cultured provided DNA sequenced with the Oncomine TCR Beta short-read assay. TCRdb fed the PCR reads into MiXCR, producing one record per CDR3 protein. Here the sample spans approximately 20,000 distinct CDR3 sequences, about 35% being singletons. The source was CD4+ T cells from blood, cultured in vitro, collected about 7 months after SARS-CoV-2 vaccination. All receptors derive from a human donor who had recovered from COVID-19.

This chain connects TRBV6-4 to TRBJ2-1, with TRBD1 matching over 8 bases. The CDR3 contains 15 residues. Germline V gives CDR1 MRHNA, CDR2 SNTAGT. Trimming removed 2 bases from V and 0 bases from J; junction bases left unmatched: 0. The CDR3 spells CASSDGQGSYNEQFF. CDR3 coding DNA: TGTGCCAGCAGTGACGGACAGGGCTCCTACAATGAGCAGTTCTTC.

This clonotype counts as large. V is TRBV24-1 and J is TRBJ2-5; the D gene is possibly TRBD2 (6 bases). Germline lookup yields CDR1 KGHDR and CDR2 SFDVKD. With 3 bases removed from V and 3 bases from J, the gap between germline ends came to 7 bases. The CDR3 contains 13 residues. The CDR3 region has the DNA TGTGCCACCAGTGATGGGACTGAAGAGACCCAGTACTTC. It encodes CATSDGTEETQYF.

The gene calls are TRBV7-9 and TRBJ2-7; D remains unclear. Trimming pared 1 base from V and 0 bases from J, leaving 7 bases between. The CDR3 length is 14 residues. Per germline, CDR1 SEHNR and CDR2 FQNEAQ (reference sequence). The CDR3 sequence: CASSLDGGSYEQYF. In DNA form, the CDR3 reads TGTGCCAGCAGCTTAGATGGCGGCTCCTACGAGCAGTACTTC.

This chain uses TRBV4-1 with TRBJ2-7; D is perhaps TRBD1 (6 bases). CDR3 length: 16 amino acids. Germline V CDR1 and CDR2: MGHRA, YSYEKL. V lost 3 bases and J 3 bases, leaving 18 bases between the germline ends. The DNA of the CDR3 is TGCGCCAGCAGCCAGGGACATACCCTAGGGGTCTACGAGCAGTACTTC. This translates into CASSQGHTLGVYEQYF.

A few counts support this clonotype. This chain connects TRBV21-1 to TRBJ1-2. TRBV21-1 is tagged as a pseudogene. CDR3 size: 15 residues. The CDR3 sequence is CASSKAQEGGYGYTF. CDR3 bases: TGTGCCAGCAGCAAAGCGCAGGAGGGAGGTTATGGCTACACCTTC.

In its sample, this clonotype was seen a few times. V usage is TRBV11-2 and J usage is TRBJ2-7, with unresolved D. Deletions cut 6 bases from V and 5 bases from J, with 17 bases between. Germline V lookup: CDR1 SGHAT, CDR2 FQNNGV. There are 14 residues in the CDR3. The CDR3 protein is CASSPLVGSDEQYF. CDR3 sequence (DNA): TGTGCCAGCAGTCCCCTCGTGGGGTCAGACGAGCAGTACTTC.

The CDR3, as DNA: TGTTGGTCCGGGGGACAGGCCCGTGGCTACACCTTC. This codes for CWSGGQARGYTF. The chain uses TRBV28 and TRBJ1-2; 8 nucleotides agree with TRBD1. The CDR3 extends over 12 amino acids. Germline V gene data show CDR1 as MDHEN and CDR2 as SYDVKM.

This clonotype was detected only a few times. The chain recombines TRBV20-1 with TRBJ1-6; D is possibly TRBD1 (5 bases). V lost 2 bases and J lost 4, with 21 bases in between. This CDR3 comprises 18 residues. Looked up from germline, CDR1 is DFQATT and CDR2 is SNEGSKA (reference sequence). CDR3 in amino acids: CSARRPRAGPPYNSPLHF. The CDR3 coding sequence is TGCAGTGCTAGACGACCCCGAGCAGGGCCACCTTATAATTCACCCCTCCACTTT.

The CDR3 is CASRRGTGVSPLHF. The CDR3 nucleotides are TGTGCCAGCAGAAGGGGGACAGGGGTCTCACCCCTCCACTTT. This chain uses TRBV9 with TRBJ1-6; TRBD1 matches at 10 bases. This CDR3 region has 14 residues. The ends lost 5 bases at V and 10 bases at J; junction bases unmatched: 6. The V gene's germline CDR1 is SGDLS and CDR2 YYNGEE.

V is TRBV18 and J is TRBJ2-7; D gene uncertain. CDR1 KGHSH and CDR2 LQKENI come from the germline V gene. Trimming shortened V by 6 bases and J by 7 bases, and 13 bases separated the two germline ends. The CDR3 is 12 residues long. This CDR3 is CASSLTAEEQYF. CDR3 nucleotides: TGTGCCAGCTCCCTTACGGCGGAAGAGCAGTACTTC.

This sequence joins TRBV7-8 and TRBJ2-7, with D possibly matching TRBD2 (6 bases). CDR1 is SGHVS and CDR2 is FQNEAQ in the germline V gene. The CDR3 runs 16 residues. V lost 8 bases and J 2 bases, leaving 22 bases between the germline ends. For the CDR3, the DNA is TGTGCCAGCGCGATTCGAGTCGGGGGTAGGACCTACGAGCAGTACTTC. Translating it yields CASAIRVGGRTYEQYF.

The chain carries TRBV20-1 and TRBJ1-1, with D perhaps matching TRBD1 (6 bases). With 5 bases removed from V and 4 bases from J, the gap between germline ends came to 17 bases. This CDR3 is 14 amino acids long. CDR1 is DFQATT, CDR2 SNEGSKA, per germline (reference sequence). CDR3 DNA: TGCAGTGCTGGTCGGACAGTCGCGGGCACTGAAGCTTTCTTT. Encoded protein: CSAGRTVAGTEAFF.